This T cell receptor (beta chain) was sequenced during a study of OX40 agonist ivuxolimab in advanced cancers. Study-level information: Three individuals attained partial responses, comprising one hepatocellular carcinoma case and two cutaneous melanoma cases.

Here immunoSEQ multiplex PCR was the method, and the copy in TCRdb shows in-frame clones only, minus some. The sample has 35,000 to 45,000 clones, around 89% seen once; the top ten hold 4.7%. Between the trimmed V and J ends, which lost 8 bases and 1 base, there was a span of 12 bases. The CDR3 loop spans 13 amino acids. From germline, CDR1 is MDHEN and CDR2 SYDVKM. The gene calls are TRBV28 and TRBJ2-7, with D possibly TRBD2 on 6 matching bases. The sequence derives from an adult with an advanced solid tumor such as melanoma, head and neck, liver or kidney cancer. The specimen was CD4+ or CD8+ T cells sorted from blood, collected in a trial of the OX40 agonist ivuxolimab. This CDR3 reads CASRGVGSYEQYF. CDR3 DNA: TGTGCCAGCCGCGGGGTGGGGTCCTACGAGCAGTACTTC.